Included here is one T cell receptor (beta chain) sequence, with context. The study ran its PCR with 60 Vbeta and 13 Jbeta primers. Per the original methods: It was a later analysis that counted about 80 million unique TCR beta chains, of which roughly 10 million were shared. Some clones are missing from TCRdb's copy, which holds only in-frame ones; the method was immunoSEQ multiplex PCR. The V and J calls and clone size were taken over from that table, and D and trimming were inferred from the DNA. The sample carries approximately 100,000 clones, roughly 79% recorded once. These data belong to a study of cytomegalovirus exposure and HLA in healthy donors. The clonotype was recovered from a woman in her fifties or sixties in good health and CMV-seropositive. Material for sequencing was PBMCs.

The CDR3 spells CASARDTYEQYF. The CDR3 nucleotides are TGTGCCAGCGCCCGGGACACCTACGAGCAGTACTTC. The V call is TRBV28, the J call TRBJ2-7, with D maybe TRBD1 (6 bases). Germline loops: CDR1 MDHEN, CDR2 SYDVKM. V lost 8 bases and J lost 2, with 10 bases in between. The CDR3 sequence is 12 residues long. Together with reference TRBV28 and TRBJ2-7, the CDR3 gives the full variable domain: DVKVTQSSRYLVKRTGEKVFLECVQDMDHENMFWYRQDPGLGLRLIYFSYDVKMKEKGDIPEGYSVSREKKERFSLILESASTNQTSMYLCASARDTYEQYFGPGTRLTVT.